This T cell receptor beta chain stems from a study of blood T cell repertoires in COVID-19. Profiling relied on immunoSEQ multiplex PCR, and the TCRdb table lists in-frame clones only, not all of them. The sample has a few hundred thousand clones; approximately 85% are singletons. This CDR3 has 16 residues. J was trimmed by 0 bases and V by 4 bases; bases with no gene match: 6. Germline-derived CDR1 and CDR2 are SGHTA and FQGNSA. Clinical history reported by participants formed the basis on which cohorts were assigned. Cohort 3 donors were reported recovered after two negative PCRs, clearance, or symptom resolution.

The receptor comes from a young man who had recovered from COVID-19. Material for sequencing was PBMCs or T cells enriched from blood (not recorded which). The chain has TRBV7-2 and TRBJ2-7, with TRBD2 matching over 10 bases. DNA for the CDR3: TGTGCCAGCAGCTACGATAGCGGGGGGAGCTCCTACGAGCAGTACTTC. It codes for CASSYDSGGSSYEQYF.